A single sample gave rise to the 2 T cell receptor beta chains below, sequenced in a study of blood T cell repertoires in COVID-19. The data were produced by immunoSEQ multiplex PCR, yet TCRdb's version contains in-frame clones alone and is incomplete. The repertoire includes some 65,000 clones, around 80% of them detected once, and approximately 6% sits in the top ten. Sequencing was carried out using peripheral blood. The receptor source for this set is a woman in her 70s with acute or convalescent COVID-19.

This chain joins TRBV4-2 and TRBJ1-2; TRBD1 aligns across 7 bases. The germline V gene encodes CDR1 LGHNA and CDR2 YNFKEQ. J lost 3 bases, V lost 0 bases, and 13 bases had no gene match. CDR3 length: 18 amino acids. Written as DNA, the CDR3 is TGTGCCAGCAGCCAAGATGGGGCAGGGGGAGGTAGGGACTATGGCTACACCTTC. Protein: CASSQDGAGGGRDYGYTF.

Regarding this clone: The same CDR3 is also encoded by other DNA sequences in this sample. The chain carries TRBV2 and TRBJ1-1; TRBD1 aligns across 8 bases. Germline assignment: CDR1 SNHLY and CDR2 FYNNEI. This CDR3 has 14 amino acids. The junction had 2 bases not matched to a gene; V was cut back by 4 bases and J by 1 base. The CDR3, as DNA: TGTGCCAGCAGTGTTGGACAGGGGAACACTGAAGCTTTCTTT. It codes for CASSVGQGNTEAFF. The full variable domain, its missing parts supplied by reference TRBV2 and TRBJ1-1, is EPEVTQTPSHQVTQMGQEVILRCVPISNHLYFYWYRQILGQKVEFLVSFYNNEISEKSEIFDDQFSVERPDGSNFTLKIRSTKLEDSAMYFCASSVGQGNTEAFFGQGTRLTVV.